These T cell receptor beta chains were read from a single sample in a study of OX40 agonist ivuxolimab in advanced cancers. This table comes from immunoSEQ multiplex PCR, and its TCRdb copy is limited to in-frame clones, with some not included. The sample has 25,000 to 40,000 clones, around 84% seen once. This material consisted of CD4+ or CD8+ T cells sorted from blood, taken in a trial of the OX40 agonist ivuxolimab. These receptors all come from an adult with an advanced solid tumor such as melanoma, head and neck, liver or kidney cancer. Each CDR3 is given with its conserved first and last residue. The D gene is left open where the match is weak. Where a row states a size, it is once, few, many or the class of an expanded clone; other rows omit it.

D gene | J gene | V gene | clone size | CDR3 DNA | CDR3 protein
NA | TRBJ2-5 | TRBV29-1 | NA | TGCAGCGTTGGGGGGACCCAGTACTTC | CSVGGTQYF
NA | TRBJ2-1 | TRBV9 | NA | TGTGCCAGCAGCGTCAACAATGAGCAGTTCTTC | CASSVNNEQFF
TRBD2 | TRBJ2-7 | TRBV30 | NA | TGTGCCTCCGGACTAGTCTACGAGCAGTACTTC | CASGLVYEQYF
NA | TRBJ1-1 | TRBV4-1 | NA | TGCGCCAGCAGCCAAGGACAGCTGAACACTGAAGCTTTCTTT | CASSQGQLNTEAFF
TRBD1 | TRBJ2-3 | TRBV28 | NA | TGTGCCAGCAGTTTCTTGGTCACAGGGGGTGATCCGCAGTATTTT | CASSFLVTGGDPQYF
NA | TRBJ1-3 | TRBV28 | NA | TGTGCCAGCAGTGCAATCCCAAACACCATATATTTT | CASSAIPNTIYF
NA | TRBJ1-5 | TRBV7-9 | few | TGTGCCAGCAGCTTAGGAGCGGGAAATCAGCCCCAGCATTTT | CASSLGAGNQPQHF
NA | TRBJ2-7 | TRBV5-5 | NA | TGTGCCAGCAGCCAAGGGGGATGGGGAAACGAGCAGTACTTC | CASSQGGWGNEQYF
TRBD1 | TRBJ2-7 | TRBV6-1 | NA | TGTGCCAGCAGTGAAGGGACAGGGGGCTACGAGCAGTACTTC | CASSEGTGGYEQYF
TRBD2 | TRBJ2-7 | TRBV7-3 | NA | TGTGCCAGCAGTCTTAGCGGGAGTGTCTCCTACGAGCAGTACTTC | CASSLSGSVSYEQYF
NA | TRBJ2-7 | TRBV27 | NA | TGTGCCAGCCGTGGCCGGAACGAGCAGTACTTC | CASRGRNEQYF
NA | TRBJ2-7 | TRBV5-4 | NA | TGTGCCAGCAGCTTGACCCCGGACACGATCTACGAGCAGTACTTC | CASSLTPDTIYEQYF
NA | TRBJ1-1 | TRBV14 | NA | TGTGCCAGCAGCCCCGGGATCGGCACTGAAGCTTTCTTT | CASSPGIGTEAFF
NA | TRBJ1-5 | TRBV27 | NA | TGTGCCAGCAGCAAGGACGGATCCAGCAATCAGCCCCAGCATTTT | CASSKDGSSNQPQHF
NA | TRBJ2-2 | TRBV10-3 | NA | TGTGCCATCAGTGATGAGGACGGAGCGAACACCGGGGAGCTGTTTTTT | CAISDEDGANTGELFF
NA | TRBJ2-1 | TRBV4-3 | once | TGCGCCAGCAGCCAAGTGGACTCGCCTTTCGGCGAGCAGTTCTTC | CASSQVDSPFGEQFF
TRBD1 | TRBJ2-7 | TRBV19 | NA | TGTGCCAGTAGTATCACAGGGGGCGCGTCAGAGCAGTACTTC | CASSITGGASEQYF
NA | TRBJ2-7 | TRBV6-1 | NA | TGTGCCAGCATTACAGGCGGGGGCGTGTGGTACGAGCAGTACTTC | CASITGGGVWYEQYF
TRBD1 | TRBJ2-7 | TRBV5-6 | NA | TGTGCCAGCAGCTGGGGACAGGGGTACTACGAGCAGTACTTC | CASSWGQGYYEQYF
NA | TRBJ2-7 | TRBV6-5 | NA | TGTGCCAGCAGTTACGGGCAGGGCACCTCCTACGAGCAGTACTTC | CASSYGQGTSYEQYF
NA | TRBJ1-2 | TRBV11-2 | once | TGTGCCAGCAGCTTTTATGGGGAGGACTATGGCTACACCTTC | CASSFYGEDYGYTF
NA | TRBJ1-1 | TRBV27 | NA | TGTGCCAGCAGTGAGGGAGAAACTGAAGCTTTCTTT | CASSEGETEAFF
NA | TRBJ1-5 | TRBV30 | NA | TGTGCCTGGAGTGTAAAAGGCCCGGGCATAAGGGCCCAGCATTTT | CAWSVKGPGIRAQHF
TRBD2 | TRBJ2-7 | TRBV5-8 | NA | TGTGCCAGCAGCCCGGGACTAGCGGAACTCTCCTACGAGCAGTACTTC | CASSPGLAELSYEQYF
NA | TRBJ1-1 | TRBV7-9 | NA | TGTGCCAGCAGCTTCAGCAGAGGATTGACTGAAGCTTTCTTT | CASSFSRGLTEAFF
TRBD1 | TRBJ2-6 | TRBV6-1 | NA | TGTGCCAGCAGTGAGGGGACAGGGTCTGGGGCCAACGTCCTGACTTTC | CASSEGTGSGANVLTF
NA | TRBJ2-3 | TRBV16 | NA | TGTGCCAGCAGCCAATGGGTGTCCTCCACAGATACGCAGTATTTT | CASSQWVSSTDTQYF
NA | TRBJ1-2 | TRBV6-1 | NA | TGTGCCAGCACCGGGCGGGGAGTGAACTATGGCTACACCTTC | CASTGRGVNYGYTF
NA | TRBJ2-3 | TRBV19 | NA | TGTGCCAGTAGTCTCGGGATCCGAGATACGCAGTATTTT | CASSLGIRDTQYF
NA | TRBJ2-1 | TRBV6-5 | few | TGTGCCAGCAGTTATGGAGGGATAGGGGAGCAGTTCTTC | CASSYGGIGEQFF
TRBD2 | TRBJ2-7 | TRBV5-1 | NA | TGCGCCAGCAGCGCGGGACTAGCGGTTACCTACGAGCAGTACTTC | CASSAGLAVTYEQYF
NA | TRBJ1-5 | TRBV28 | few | TGTGCCAGCAGTTCTCGCAGCAATCAGCCCCAGCATTTT | CASSSRSNQPQHF
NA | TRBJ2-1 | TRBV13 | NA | TGTGCCAGCAGCCCCCAGACTCGGGAGCAGTTCTTC | CASSPQTREQFF
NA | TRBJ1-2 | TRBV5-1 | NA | TGCGCCAGCAGCCCGGGCCAAGGCTCCTATGGCTACACCTTC | CASSPGQGSYGYTF
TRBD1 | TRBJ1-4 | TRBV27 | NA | TGTGCCAGCAGACAGGGGGGAAAACTGTTTTTT | CASRQGGKLFF
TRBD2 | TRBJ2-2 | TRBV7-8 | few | TGTGCCAGCAGCGCGCCCAGCGGGGTAAACACCGGGGAGCTGTTTTTT | CASSAPSGVNTGELFF
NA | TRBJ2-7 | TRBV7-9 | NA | TGTGCCAGCAGCTTACGGGGATACGAGCAGTACTTC | CASSLRGYEQYF
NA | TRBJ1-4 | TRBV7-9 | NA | TGTGCCAGTAACCCAGGGATGACTAATGAAAAACTGTTTTTT | CASNPGMTNEKLFF
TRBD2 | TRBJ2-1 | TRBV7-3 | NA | TGTGCCAGCAGCTTAGAGGGAGGGACCTACAATGAGCAGTTCTTC | CASSLEGGTYNEQFF
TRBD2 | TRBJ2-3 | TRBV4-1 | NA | TGCGCCAGCAGTCTAGCGGGGGGGATCGCAGATACGCAGTATTTT | CASSLAGGIADTQYF
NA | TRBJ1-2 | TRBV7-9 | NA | TGTGCCAGCAGCTTGGCCAGGGCAACTACGGGCTACACCTTC | CASSLARATTGYTF
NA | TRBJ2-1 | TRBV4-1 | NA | TGCGCCAGCAGCCAAGAGAGATACAATGAGCAGTTCTTC | CASSQERYNEQFF
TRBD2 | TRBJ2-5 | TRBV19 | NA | TGTGCCAGTAGTATTGGACTAGACCAAGAGACCCAGTACTTC | CASSIGLDQETQYF
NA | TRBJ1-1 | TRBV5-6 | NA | TGTGCCAGCAGCTTGAAGTGGACCGGGACGGAGAACACTGAAGCTTTCTTT | CASSLKWTGTENTEAFF
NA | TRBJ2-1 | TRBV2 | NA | TGTGCCAGCAGTGTCCGGCGGGGCCTTTACAATGAGCAGTTCTTC | CASSVRRGLYNEQFF
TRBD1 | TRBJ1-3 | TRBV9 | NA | TGTGCCAGCAGCGTAGGGACAGGGACTGGAAACACCATATATTTT | CASSVGTGTGNTIYF